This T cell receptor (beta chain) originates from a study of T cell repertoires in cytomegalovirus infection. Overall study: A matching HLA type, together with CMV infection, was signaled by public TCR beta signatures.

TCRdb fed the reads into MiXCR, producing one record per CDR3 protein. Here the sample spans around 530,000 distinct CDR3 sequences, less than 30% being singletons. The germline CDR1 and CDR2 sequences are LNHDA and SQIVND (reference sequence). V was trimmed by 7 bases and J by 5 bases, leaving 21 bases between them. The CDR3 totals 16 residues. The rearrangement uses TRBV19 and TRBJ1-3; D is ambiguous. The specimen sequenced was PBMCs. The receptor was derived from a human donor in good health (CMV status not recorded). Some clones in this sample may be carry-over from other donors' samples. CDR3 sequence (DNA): TGTGCCAGTACCGATTGGCGGGCAGCGGATAGAAACACCATATATTTT. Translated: CASTDWRAADRNTIYF. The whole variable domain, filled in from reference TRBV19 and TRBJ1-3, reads DGGITQSPKYLFRKEGQNVTLSCEQNLNHDAMYWYRQDPGQGLRLIYYSQIVNDFQKGDIAEGYSVSREKKESFPLTVTSAQKNPTAFYLCASTDWRAADRNTIYFGEGSWLTVV.